A single TCR beta chain is shown here with its context. These data originate in a study of shared clonotypes between healthy human individuals. Across the study: For every donor, three CD4 naive, three CD4 memory, two CD8 naive and one CD8 memory plates were used.

Authors' data handling: ImmunoSEQ sequences covered only the junction and lacked quality scores; filtering therefore differed. Sequenced by immunoSEQ multiplex PCR; TCRdb stores in-frame clones only, minus some. V, J and clone size are taken as reported in that table, and D and trimming were inferred from the DNA itself. The table lists around 990,000 clones, roughly 77% of them singletons. Specimen: memory CD4+ T cells from PBMCs. Subset reported: CD45RA-negative fraction. The clonotype comes from a young man in good health. Some clones in this sample may be carry-over from other donors' samples.

The DNA for the CDR3 is TGTGCCAGCAGTACCCCGACCACCAGGGTGGCCAAAAACATTCAGTACTTC. It encodes CASSTPTTRVAKNIQYF. The chain uses TRBV28 and TRBJ2-4; D is perhaps TRBD1 (5 bases). The ends were cut back, 5 bases at V and 1 base at J, with 18 bases in the middle. This CDR3 comprises 17 residues. Germline V CDR1 and CDR2: MDHEN, SYDVKM.